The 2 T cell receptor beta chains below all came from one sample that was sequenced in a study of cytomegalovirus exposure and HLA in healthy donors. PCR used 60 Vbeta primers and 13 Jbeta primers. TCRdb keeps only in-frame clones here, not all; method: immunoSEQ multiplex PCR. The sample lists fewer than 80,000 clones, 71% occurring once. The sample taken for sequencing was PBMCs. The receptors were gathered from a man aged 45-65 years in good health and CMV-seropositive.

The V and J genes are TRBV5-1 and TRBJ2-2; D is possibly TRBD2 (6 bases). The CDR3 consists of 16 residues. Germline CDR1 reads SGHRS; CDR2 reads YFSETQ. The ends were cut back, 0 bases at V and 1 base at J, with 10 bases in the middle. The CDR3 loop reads CASSLGPGRNTGELFF. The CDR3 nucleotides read TGCGCCAGCAGCTTGGGTCCCGGGAGGAACACCGGGGAGCTGTTTTTT.

The CDR3 DNA reads as TGTGCCACCAGAGCAGAGAGGGGGACAGGGGAAATGTACGAGCAGTACTTC. This gives the protein CATRAERGTGEMYEQYF. The chain links TRBV15 to TRBJ2-7; TRBD1 matches 10 bases. The ends lost 6 bases at V and 4 bases at J; junction bases unmatched: 15. The CDR3 is 17 amino acids. Germline lookup yields CDR1 LNHNV and CDR2 YYDKDF (reference sequence).